This T cell receptor (beta chain) emerged from a study of blood T cells in healthy people across ages. The CDR3 is made up of 12 amino acids. In germline, CDR1 is LGHNA, CDR2 YSLEER. V lost 3 bases, J lost 7 bases, and 9 bases lay in between. It was with a sample-barcoded 5' primer and a J-beta primer mix that a second PCR of about 7 to 12 cycles was run. MiXCR was run by TCRdb on the 5' RACE reads, yielding one entry per CDR3 protein. This table holds hundreds of thousands of distinct CDR3 sequences, more than 45% found once. This clonotype originated in a man in his thirties or forties in good health. Sequenced sample: blood. The V call is TRBV4-3, the J call TRBJ1-2, with TRBD1 as a possible D gene (6 bases). The CDR3 region is CASSQGASGYTF. The CDR3 nucleotides read TGCGCCAGCAGCCAGGGGGCCAGTGGCTACACCTTC.